The clone carrying this TCR beta chain was observed many times. The ends were cut back, 2 bases at V and 5 bases at J, with 9 bases in the middle. Germline V gene data show CDR1 as MNHEY and CDR2 as SVGEGT. The CDR3 contains 13 residues. MiXCR, applied by TCRdb to the RT-PCR reads, yields one record per CDR3 protein. The table records approximately 720,000 distinct CDR3 sequences, approximately 15% of them present only once. Sequenced material: memory CD4+ T cells from blood. The V call is TRBV6-2 or TRBV6-3, the J call TRBJ2-5; D gene ambiguous. The TCR comes from a female donor in good health, serving as a healthy control. The CDR3 DNA follows: TGTGCCAGCAGTTACGGGCAGGTGGAGACCCAGTACTTC. Its protein product is CASSYGQVETQYF.